The rows below give T cell receptor beta chains drawn from one sample of a study of blood T cell repertoires in COVID-19. Profiling relied on immunoSEQ multiplex PCR, and the TCRdb table lists in-frame clones only, not all of them. The sample holds approximately 150,000 clones; around 90% are singletons and the top ten take over 2%. Sample: peripheral blood. The receptors were gathered from a man aged 50 or older who had recovered from COVID-19. The CDR3 runs from the conserved cysteine through the conserved F or W. The D gene is left open where the match is weak. The size of a clone is reported for some rows only, either as once, few or many, or as a class for expanded clones.

TRBJ1-1	TRBD1	TRBV5-5	.	CASSLAARGAGGAFF	TGTGCCAGCAGCTTGGCCGCCAGAGGGGCAGGGGGAGCTTTCTTT
TRBJ1-2	.	TRBV12-3/TRBV12-4	.	CASSTRWGRGYTF	TGTGCCAGCAGTACCCGATGGGGCAGGGGCTACACCTTC
TRBJ2-7	.	TRBV19	once	CASSIAAQAPVSYEQYF	TGTGCCAGTAGTATAGCCGCACAGGCCCCAGTAAGCTACGAGCAGTACTTC
TRBJ1-2	TRBD1	TRBV24-1	.	CATSDRTGISGYTF	TGTGCCACCAGTGACCGGACAGGGATCTCTGGCTACACCTTC
TRBJ1-1	.	TRBV7-2	.	CASSPWNSGKNTEAFF	TGTGCCAGCAGCCCCTGGAATTCCGGGAAAAACACTGAAGCTTTCTTT
TRBJ2-3	.	TRBV9	.	CASSVEAGASTDTQYF	TGTGCCAGCAGCGTAGAGGCGGGGGCCAGCACAGATACGCAGTATTTT
TRBJ2-5	TRBD1	TRBV7-7	.	CASSRDRGKGETQYF	TGTGCCAGCAGCCGGGACAGGGGCAAGGGAGAGACCCAGTACTTC
TRBJ2-2	.	TRBV7-2	.	CASSLGQNTGELFF	TGTGCCAGCAGCTTAGGGCAGAACACCGGGGAGCTGTTTTTT
TRBJ2-7	.	TRBV11-1	.	CASRGAYEQYF	TGTGCCAGCAGAGGGGCCTACGAGCAGTACTTC
TRBJ2-2	TRBD2	TRBV5-1	.	CASSLGTSDTGELFF	TGCGCCAGCAGCTTGGGGACTAGCGACACCGGGGAGCTGTTTTTT
TRBJ2-5	.	TRBV7-6	.	CASSLGYETQYF	TGTGCCAGCAGCTTAGGCTATGAGACCCAGTACTTC
TRBJ2-7	.	TRBV6-5	.	CASTARDGPYEQYF	TGTGCCAGCACCGCCAGGGATGGGCCCTACGAGCAGTACTTC
TRBJ1-2	TRBD1	TRBV6-2/TRBV6-3	.	CASSSGQGANYGYTF	TGTGCCAGCAGCTCGGGACAGGGAGCTAACTATGGCTACACCTTC
TRBJ2-5	TRBD1	TRBV7-2	.	CASSFDTGGSETQYF	TGTGCCAGCAGCTTTGACACAGGGGGCAGCGAGACCCAGTACTTC
TRBJ2-3	.	TRBV4-3	.	CASSQEWRSTDTQYF	TGCGCCAGCAGCCAAGAATGGCGGTCCACAGATACGCAGTATTTT
TRBJ2-7	TRBD1	TRBV5-1	.	CASRLYRDRDYEQYF	TGCGCCAGCAGGCTCTACCGGGACAGGGACTACGAGCAGTACTTC
TRBJ2-4	.	TRBV19	.	CASSTRLLAKNIQYF	TGTGCCAGTAGTACCCGACTCTTAGCCAAAAACATTCAGTACTTC
TRBJ2-7	TRBD1	TRBV28	.	CASRPPGTGFHEQYF	TGTGCCAGCAGACCCCCCGGGACAGGGTTCCACGAGCAGTACTTC
TRBJ2-1	TRBD1	TRBV29-1	.	CSVLTGGKHEQFF	TGCAGCGTTTTGACAGGGGGAAAACATGAGCAGTTCTTC
TRBJ2-1	TRBD1	TRBV25-1	.	CASSRSGGNEQFF	TGTGCCAGCAGTAGATCAGGGGGCAATGAGCAGTTCTTC
TRBJ2-1	TRBD2	TRBV4-3	.	CASSQDLTSGRAYNEQFF	TGCGCCAGCAGCCAAGACCTGACTAGCGGGAGGGCCTACAATGAGCAGTTCTTC
TRBJ2-3	TRBD2	TRBV10-3	.	CAISLGLAVDTQYF	TGTGCCATCAGCCTTGGACTAGCAGTAGATACGCAGTATTTT
TRBJ1-1	.	TRBV5-4	.	CASSLAVGAPMNTEAFF	TGTGCCAGCAGCTTGGCCGTGGGGGCCCCAATGAACACTGAAGCTTTCTTT
TRBJ2-3	.	TRBV28	once	CASSLLGAEGDTQYF	TGTGCCAGCAGTTTACTGGGGGCTGAGGGAGATACGCAGTATTTT
TRBJ2-7	.	TRBV10-2	.	CASGLPAEPYEQYF	TGCGCCAGCGGGTTGCCAGCGGAGCCCTACGAGCAGTACTTC
TRBJ2-1	TRBD1	TRBV9	.	CASSAHPLLDRDEQFF	TGTGCCAGCAGCGCCCACCCCCTACTGGACAGGGATGAGCAGTTCTTC
TRBJ2-2	TRBD1	TRBV6-5	.	CASSRTGNTGELFF	TGTGCCAGCAGCCGGACAGGAAACACCGGGGAGCTGTTTTTT
TRBJ1-4	.	TRBV19	once	CASSMYGPASVDEKLFF	TGTGCCAGTAGTATGTATGGGCCAGCTTCGGTGGATGAAAAACTGTTTTTT